This T cell receptor beta chain is from a study of CD8 T cells in Susac syndrome. Random hexamers were used to reverse transcribe an amount of about 0.45 to 1 ug RNA. By means of immunoSEQ multiplex PCR, TCR beta CDR3 spanning 54 Vbeta and 13 Jbeta underwent amplification. MiXCR, run by TCRdb on the immunoSEQ multiplex PCR reads, gives a single entry per CDR3 protein. The sample shows around 200,000 distinct CDR3 sequences, just under 95% of them seen only once. Sequencing of TCR beta covered CD8+ and CD4+ T cells obtained from blood. The study used treatment-naive patients who had stable or active relapsing-remitting disease as multiple sclerosis controls. Material: CD4+ T cells from PBMCs. The source of this sequence is a human donor with multiple sclerosis.

For the CDR3, the DNA is TGTGCCACCAGCAAGGGGGGGCAGGGGGCAGGTTCACCCCTCCACTTT. This translates into CATSKGGQGAGSPLHF. The chain carries TRBV15 and TRBJ1-6, with 8 nucleotides matching TRBD1. In germline, CDR1 is LNHNV, CDR2 YYDKDF (reference sequence). The length of the CDR3 is 16 residues. With 4 bases clipped from V and 9 bases from J, the junction kept 11 bases outside the gene matches.